This entry lists 19 T cell receptor beta chains sequenced from one sample in a study of blood T cell repertoires in COVID-19. Clones were sequenced by immunoSEQ multiplex PCR, and TCRdb holds only the in-frame ones, with some missing. The table records more than 300,000 clones, around 87% of them present only once. The sample was PBMCs or T cells enriched from blood (not recorded which). These receptor sequences come from a man between 35 and 55 years old in a cohort exposed to, infected with or recovered from COVID-19 (not recorded which).

The gene calls are TRBV24-1 and TRBJ1-5; TRBD1 matches 7 bases. The CDR3 length is 16 residues. Germline V gene sequence: CDR1 KGHDR, CDR2 SFDVKD. The V and J ends lost 3 bases and 1 base, in that order; junction bases with no gene match: 5. CDR3 residues: CATSDQTGKSNQPQHF. The CDR3 DNA is TGTGCCACCAGTGATCAGACAGGGAAGAGCAATCAGCCCCAGCATTTT.

This clone was detected only once. The chain couples TRBV7-8 to TRBJ2-1; maybe TRBD1 (6 bases). Germline loops: CDR1 SGHVS, CDR2 FQNEAQ. The CDR3 runs to 16 residues. V gave up 4 bases and J gave up 1 base, with 14 bases separating them. CDR3 coding DNA: TGTGCCAGCAGCTCCACTCAGGGGAAATCCTACAATGAGCAGTTCTTC. Translation: CASSSTQGKSYNEQFF.

The rearrangement joins TRBV27 to TRBJ1-2; 7 bases line up with TRBD1. The CDR3 totals 13 residues. J gave up 5 bases and V 3 bases, and 3 bases lay outside the gene matches. CDR1 MNHEY and CDR2 SMNVEV come from the germline V gene (reference sequence). CDR3 DNA: TGTGCCAGCAGTTTGACAGGGATGTATGGCTACACCTTC. Protein: CASSLTGMYGYTF.

The chain uses TRBV29-1 and TRBJ1-2; no clear D gene. CDR1 and CDR2 (germline): SQVTM, ANQGSEA. The CDR3 has 12 amino acids. V was cut by 0 bases and J by 4 bases, with 6 bases left in between. The CDR3 DNA is TGCAGCGTTGAAGACGCAGGCTATGGCTACACCTTC. This gives the protein CSVEDAGYGYTF. Based on the CDR3 plus reference TRBV29-1 and TRBJ1-2, the full variable domain is SAVISQKPSRDICQRGTSLTIQCQVDSQVTMMFWYRQQPGQSLTLIATANQGSEATYESGFVIDKFPISRPNLTFSTLTVSNMSPEDSSIYLCSVEDAGYGYTFGSGTRLTVV.

The chain combines TRBV5-1 with TRBJ1-1; tentatively, D is TRBD1 (6 bases). The CDR3 runs to 15 residues. Trimming stripped 4 bases from V and 1 base from J, with 14 bases between. Germline loops: CDR1 SGHRS, CDR2 YFSETQ. CDR3 bases: TGCGCCAGCAGCGTCCTCTTACAGGGGAACACTGAAGCTTTCTTT. It encodes CASSVLLQGNTEAFF.

The J gene is TRBJ2-4, the V gene TRBV19; tentatively, D is TRBD1 (6 bases). CDR3 length equals 13 residues. In germline, CDR1 is LNHDA, CDR2 SQIVND (reference sequence). Trimming pared 8 bases from V and 5 bases from J, leaving 13 bases between. The CDR3 coding sequence is TGTGCCAGTCGGACAGAAGTCGAAAACATTCAGTACTTC. It is translated as CASRTEVENIQYF.

The chain couples TRBV3-1 (or the pseudogene TRBV3-2) to TRBJ2-2; perhaps TRBD2 as D (6 bases). The CDR3 spans 15 residues. Deletions cut 4 bases from V and 1 base from J, with 10 bases between. The germline CDR1 and CDR2 sequences are LGHDT and YNNKEL (reference sequence). The CDR3 protein is CASSRGAGNTGELFF. DNA of the CDR3: TGTGCCAGCAGCCGAGGAGCGGGGAACACCGGGGAGCTGTTTTTT.

The chain combines TRBV9 with TRBJ2-7; 9 bases align to TRBD1. The ends lost 3 bases at V and 5 bases at J; junction bases unmatched: 9. The CDR3 runs to 15 residues. From germline, CDR1 is SGDLS and CDR2 YYNGEE. DNA of the CDR3: TGTGCCAGCAGCGCCCAGACAGGGGGGTCAGACGAGCAGTACTTC. Translated, it gives CASSAQTGGSDEQYF.

The gene calls are TRBV2 and TRBJ2-3; D not resolved. The germline gives CDR1 SNHLY, CDR2 FYNNEI. There are 14 residues in the CDR3. V was shortened by 2 bases and J by 0 bases, with 6 bases between the two germline ends. CDR3 protein: CASSEPRSTDTQYF. In DNA, the CDR3 is TGTGCCAGCAGTGAACCGCGGAGCACAGATACGCAGTATTTT.

The chain joins TRBV19 to TRBJ2-4, with D maybe TRBD2 (6 bases). Trimming pared 5 bases from V and 9 bases from J, leaving 17 bases between. There are 14 residues in the CDR3. Germline CDR1 is LNHDA and CDR2 is SQIVND (reference sequence). Here the CDR3 DNA reads TGTGCCAGTAGTCCTCGTGGGGGGAACGGCATTCAGTACTTC. This translates into CASSPRGGNGIQYF.

This rearrangement joins TRBV7-2 to TRBJ1-2, with D possibly matching TRBD1 (5 bases). The CDR3 spans 12 residues. V gave up 1 base and J gave up 6 bases, with 6 bases separating them. CDR1 and CDR2 from the germline V gene are SGHTA and FQGNSA. Here the CDR3 reads CASSLVRDGYTF. The CDR3 DNA reads TGTGCCAGCAGCTTAGTCAGGGATGGCTACACCTTC. The variable domain in full, completed from reference TRBV7-2 and TRBJ1-2, reads GAGVSQSPSNKVTEKGKDVELRCDPISGHTALYWYRQSLGQGLEFLIYFQGNSAPDKSGLPSDRFSAERTGGSVSTLTIQRTQQEDSAVYLCASSLVRDGYTFGSGTRLTVV.

The rearrangement joins TRBV30 to TRBJ2-7, with 8 bases fitting TRBD1. The CDR3 length is 14 residues. The germline V gene encodes CDR1 GTSNPN and CDR2 SVGIG (reference sequence). J lost 4 bases, V lost 4 bases, and 9 bases had no gene match. The CDR3 DNA is TGTGCCTGGACGGAGACAGGGGCCAGGTACGAGCAGTACTTC. Amino acid sequence: CAWTETGARYEQYF.

This chain joins TRBV5-1 and TRBJ2-3, with TRBD1 identical over 8 bases. CDR3 length equals 14 residues. Germline V lookup: CDR1 SGHRS, CDR2 YFSETQ. Trimming at V came to 4 bases and at J to 5 bases, leaving 6 bases not matched to a gene. The CDR3 region has the DNA TGCGCCAGCAGCGGACAGGGTCCGGGAGATACGCAGTATTTT. As protein: CASSGQGPGDTQYF.

The table lists this clone with a count of one. V and J are TRBV7-9 and TRBJ1-2; D is perhaps TRBD1 (5 bases). The CDR3 sequence is 14 residues long. The germline CDR1 and CDR2 sequences are SEHNR and FQNEAQ (reference sequence). V was shortened by 3 bases and J by 3 bases, with 11 bases between the two germline ends. CDR3 in DNA: TGTGCCAGCAGCTTCACCGCGACAGACTATGGCTACACCTTC. It codes for CASSFTATDYGYTF.

This clone was counted only a few times. The sample contains more than one DNA sequence encoding this CDR3. The J gene is TRBJ2-1, the V gene TRBV29-1; 9 bases are shared with TRBD1. The CDR3 has 13 residues. The germline V gene encodes CDR1 SQVTM and CDR2 ANQGSEA. V shed 5 bases and J 5 bases; nucleotides not matched to a gene: 4. The CDR3 DNA sequence: TGCAGCGTTAAGGGACAGGGAAACAATGAGCAGTTCTTC. As protein: CSVKGQGNNEQFF.

The chain joins TRBV5-1 to TRBJ2-1; 16 bases map to TRBD2. Germline CDR1 SGHRS, CDR2 YFSETQ. V lost 3 bases to trimming and J lost 13 bases; unmatched junction nucleotides: 4. The length of the CDR3 is 14 residues. The CDR3 is CASSWGLAGGEQFF. The CDR3 coding sequence is TGCGCCAGCAGCTGGGGACTAGCGGGAGGGGAACAGTTCTTC.

The chain uses TRBV7-2 and TRBJ1-2; 9 bases agree with TRBD1. Trimming cost V 5 bases and J 9 bases; bases outside gene matches: 7. Germline V gene data show CDR1 as SGHTA and CDR2 as FQGNSA. The CDR3 extends over 13 amino acids. The CDR3 is CASSNGQGNRYTF. The CDR3 DNA reads TGTGCCAGCAGCAACGGACAGGGGAATCGCTACACCTTC.

V gene TRBV7-3 combines with J gene TRBJ1-3; D possibly corresponds to TRBD1 (6 bases). The CDR3 totals 15 residues. In germline, CDR1 is SGHTA, CDR2 FQGTGA. Trimming took 4 bases from V and 2 from J, leaving 12 bases between them. The CDR3: CASSSTGNAGNTIYF. The CDR3 region has the DNA TGTGCCAGCAGCTCCACAGGGAACGCTGGAAACACCATATATTTT.

The J gene is TRBJ1-4, the V gene TRBV2; D ambiguous. Trimming pared 3 bases from V and 0 bases from J, leaving 8 bases between. Germline CDR1 is SNHLY and CDR2 is FYNNEI. The CDR3 has 15 amino acids. CDR3 region: CASSEKTATNEKLFF. The DNA for the CDR3 is TGTGCCAGCAGTGAGAAAACTGCAACTAATGAAAAACTGTTTTTT.